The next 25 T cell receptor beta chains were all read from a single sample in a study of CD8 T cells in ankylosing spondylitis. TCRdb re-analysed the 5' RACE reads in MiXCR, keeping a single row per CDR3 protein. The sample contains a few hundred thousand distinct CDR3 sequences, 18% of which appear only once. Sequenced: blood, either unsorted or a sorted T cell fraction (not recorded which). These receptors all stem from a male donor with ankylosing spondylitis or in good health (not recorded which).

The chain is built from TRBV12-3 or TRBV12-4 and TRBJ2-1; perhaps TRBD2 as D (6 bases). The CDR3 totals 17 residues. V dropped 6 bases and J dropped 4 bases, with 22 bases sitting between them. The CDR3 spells CASSNPRDSNRYNEQFF. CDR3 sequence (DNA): TGTGCCAGCAGCAACCCCCGGGACTCTAATCGGTACAATGAGCAGTTCTTC.

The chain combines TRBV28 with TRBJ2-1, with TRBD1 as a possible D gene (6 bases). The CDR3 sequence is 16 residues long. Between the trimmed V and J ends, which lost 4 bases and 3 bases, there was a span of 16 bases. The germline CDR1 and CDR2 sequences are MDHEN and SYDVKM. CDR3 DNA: TGTGCCAGCAGTTGGAGCCTCCAGGGGTTCTACAATGAGCAGTTCTTC. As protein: CASSWSLQGFYNEQFF.

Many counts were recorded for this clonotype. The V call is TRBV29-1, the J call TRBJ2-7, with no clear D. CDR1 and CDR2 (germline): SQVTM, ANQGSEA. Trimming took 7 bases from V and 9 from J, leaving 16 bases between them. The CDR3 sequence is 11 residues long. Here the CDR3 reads CSALRPDGQYF. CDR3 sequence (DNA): TGCAGCGCCCTGAGACCCGACGGGCAGTACTTC.

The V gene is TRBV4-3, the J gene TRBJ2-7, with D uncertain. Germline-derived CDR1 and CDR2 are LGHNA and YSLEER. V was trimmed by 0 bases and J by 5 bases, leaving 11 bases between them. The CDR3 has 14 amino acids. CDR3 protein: CASSQDWSSNEQYF. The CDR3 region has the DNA TGCGCCAGCAGCCAAGATTGGTCTTCAAACGAGCAGTACTTC.

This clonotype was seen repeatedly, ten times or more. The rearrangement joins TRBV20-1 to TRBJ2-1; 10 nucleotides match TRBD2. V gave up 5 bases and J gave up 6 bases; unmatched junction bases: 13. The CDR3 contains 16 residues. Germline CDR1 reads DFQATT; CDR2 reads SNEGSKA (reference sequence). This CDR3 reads CSAPGLASFLGNEQFF. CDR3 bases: TGCAGTGCTCCGGGACTAGCGAGTTTTCTTGGCAATGAGCAGTTCTTC.

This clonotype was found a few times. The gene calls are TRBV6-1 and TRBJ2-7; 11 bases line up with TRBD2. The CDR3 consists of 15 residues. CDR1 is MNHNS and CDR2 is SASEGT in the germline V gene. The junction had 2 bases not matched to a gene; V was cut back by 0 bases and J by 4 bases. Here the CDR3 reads CASSEAVAGGYEQYF. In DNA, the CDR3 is TGTGCCAGCAGTGAAGCTGTAGCGGGAGGGTACGAGCAGTACTTC.

CDR3 loop: CASSSGLAGGTDTQYF. In DNA form, the CDR3 reads TGTGCCAGCAGCTCAGGACTAGCGGGAGGCACAGATACGCAGTATTTT. The rearrangement joins TRBV5-4 to TRBJ2-3; 13 bases align to TRBD2. With 3 bases clipped from V and 1 base from J, the junction kept 2 bases outside the gene matches. In germline, CDR1 is SGHNT, CDR2 YYREEE (reference sequence). There are 16 residues in the CDR3.

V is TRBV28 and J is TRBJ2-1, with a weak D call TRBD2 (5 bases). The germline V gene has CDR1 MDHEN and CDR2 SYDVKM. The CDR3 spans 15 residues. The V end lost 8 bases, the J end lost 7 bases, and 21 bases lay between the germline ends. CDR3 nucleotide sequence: TGTGCCAGCGAACCTAGCACCAGTAAAATAAATGAGCAGTTCTTC. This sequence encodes CASEPSTSKINEQFF.

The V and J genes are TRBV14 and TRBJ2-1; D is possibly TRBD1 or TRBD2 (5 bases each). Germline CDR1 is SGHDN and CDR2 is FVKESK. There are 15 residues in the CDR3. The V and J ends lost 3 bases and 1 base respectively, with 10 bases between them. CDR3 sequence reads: CASSQGVSSYNEQFF. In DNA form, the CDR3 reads TGTGCCAGCAGCCAGGGGGTATCGTCCTACAATGAGCAGTTCTTC.

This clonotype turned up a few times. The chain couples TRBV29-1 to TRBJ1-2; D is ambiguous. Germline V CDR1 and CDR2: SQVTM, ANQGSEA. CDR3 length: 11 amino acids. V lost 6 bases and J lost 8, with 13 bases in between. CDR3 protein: CSVDNSEGYTF. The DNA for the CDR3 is TGCAGCGTCGACAACAGCGAGGGCTACACCTTC.

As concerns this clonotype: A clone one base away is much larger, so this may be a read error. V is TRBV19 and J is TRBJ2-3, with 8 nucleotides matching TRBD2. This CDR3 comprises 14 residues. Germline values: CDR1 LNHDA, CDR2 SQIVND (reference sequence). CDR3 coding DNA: TGTGCCTGTAGCCCGGGACTAGTAAGGGATACGCAGTATTTT. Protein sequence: CACSPGLVRDTQYF.

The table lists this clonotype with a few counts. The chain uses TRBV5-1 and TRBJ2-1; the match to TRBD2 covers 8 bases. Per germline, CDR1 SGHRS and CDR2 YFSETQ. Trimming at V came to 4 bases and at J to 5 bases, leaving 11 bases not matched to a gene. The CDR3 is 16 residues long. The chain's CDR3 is CASSLPNSGNHNEQFF. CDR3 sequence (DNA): TGCGCCAGCAGCCTACCTAATAGCGGGAATCACAATGAGCAGTTCTTC.

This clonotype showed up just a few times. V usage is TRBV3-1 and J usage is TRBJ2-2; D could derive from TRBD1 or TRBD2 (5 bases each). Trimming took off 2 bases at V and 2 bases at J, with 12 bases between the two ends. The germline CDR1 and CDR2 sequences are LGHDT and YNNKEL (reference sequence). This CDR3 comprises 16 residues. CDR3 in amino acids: CASSQFPGPNTGELFF. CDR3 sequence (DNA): TGTGCCAGCAGCCAATTCCCGGGACCCAACACCGGGGAGCTGTTTTTT. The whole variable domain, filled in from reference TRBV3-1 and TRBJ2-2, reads DTAVSQTPKYLVTQMGNDKSIKCEQNLGHDTMYWYKQDSKKFLKIMFSYNNKELIINETVPNRFSPKSPDKAHLNLHINSLELGDSAVYFCASSQFPGPNTGELFFGEGSRLTVL.

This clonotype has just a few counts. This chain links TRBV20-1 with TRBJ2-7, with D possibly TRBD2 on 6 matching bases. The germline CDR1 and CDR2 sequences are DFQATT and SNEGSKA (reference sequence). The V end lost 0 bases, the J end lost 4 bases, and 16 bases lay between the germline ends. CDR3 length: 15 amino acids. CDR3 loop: CSARENAGMRYEQYF. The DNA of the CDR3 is TGCAGTGCTAGAGAAAATGCGGGGATGAGGTACGAGCAGTACTTC.

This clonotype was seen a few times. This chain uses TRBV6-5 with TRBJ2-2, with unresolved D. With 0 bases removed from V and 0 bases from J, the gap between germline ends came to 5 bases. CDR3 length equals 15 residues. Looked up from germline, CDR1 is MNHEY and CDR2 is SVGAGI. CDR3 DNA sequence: TGTGCCAGCAGTTACTCATTGGCGAACACCGGGGAGCTGTTTTTT. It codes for CASSYSLANTGELFF.

The CDR3 is CASSLTSVNTGELFF. As DNA, the CDR3 is TGTGCCAGCAGTTTAACTAGCGTTAACACCGGGGAGCTGTTTTTT. The rearrangement uses TRBV12-3 or TRBV12-4 and TRBJ2-2, with 7 bases identical to TRBD2. The CDR3 totals 15 residues. The V segment lost 2 bases and the J segment 2 bases; nucleotides outside the gene matches: 2.

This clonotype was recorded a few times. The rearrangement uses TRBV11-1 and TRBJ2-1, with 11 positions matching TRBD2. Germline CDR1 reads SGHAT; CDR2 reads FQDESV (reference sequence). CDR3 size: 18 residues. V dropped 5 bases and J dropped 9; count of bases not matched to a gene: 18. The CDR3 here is CASSQQRGLAGWDGEQFF. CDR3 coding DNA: TGTGCCAGCAGCCAGCAACGAGGACTAGCGGGTTGGGACGGTGAGCAGTTCTTC.

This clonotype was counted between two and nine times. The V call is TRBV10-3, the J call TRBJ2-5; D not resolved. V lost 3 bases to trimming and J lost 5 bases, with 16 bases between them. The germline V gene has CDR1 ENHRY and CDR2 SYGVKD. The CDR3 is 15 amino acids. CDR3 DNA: TGTGCCATCAGTGACCCGGATAATAGGGTGGAGACCCAGTACTTC. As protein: CAISDPDNRVETQYF.

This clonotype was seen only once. The CDR3, as DNA: TGTGCCAGCAGGACCGGGACAGGGTTTGGAGAGACCCAGTACTTC. Translating gives CASRTGTGFGETQYF. The chain combines TRBV6-1 with TRBJ2-5; 9 bases agree with TRBD1. Germline V lookup: CDR1 MNHNS, CDR2 SASEGT. After removal of 6 bases from V and 4 bases from J, the junction contained 9 bases not matched to a gene. CDR3 length equals 15 residues.

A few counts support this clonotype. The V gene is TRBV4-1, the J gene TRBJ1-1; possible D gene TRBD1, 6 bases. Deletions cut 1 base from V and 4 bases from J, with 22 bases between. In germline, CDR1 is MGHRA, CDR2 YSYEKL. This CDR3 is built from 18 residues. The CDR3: CASSQGIILGQAITEAFF. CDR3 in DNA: TGCGCCAGCAGCCAAGGCATCATACTGGGACAAGCAATCACTGAAGCTTTCTTT.

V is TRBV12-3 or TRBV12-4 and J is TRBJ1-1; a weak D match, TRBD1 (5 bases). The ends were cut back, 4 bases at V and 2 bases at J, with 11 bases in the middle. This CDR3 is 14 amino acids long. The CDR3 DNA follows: TGTGCCAGCAGTTATACAGGCATAAACACTGAAGCTTTCTTT. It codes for CASSYTGINTEAFF.

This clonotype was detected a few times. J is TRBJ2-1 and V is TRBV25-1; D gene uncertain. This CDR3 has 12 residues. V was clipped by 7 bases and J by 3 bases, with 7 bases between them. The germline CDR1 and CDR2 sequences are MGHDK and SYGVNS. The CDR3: CASNAYYNEQFF. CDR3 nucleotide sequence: TGTGCCAGCAACGCCTACTACAATGAGCAGTTCTTC.

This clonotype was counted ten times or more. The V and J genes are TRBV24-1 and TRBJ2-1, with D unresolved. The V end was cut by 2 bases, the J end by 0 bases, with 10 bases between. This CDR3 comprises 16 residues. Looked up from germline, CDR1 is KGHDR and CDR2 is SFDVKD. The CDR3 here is CATSDSSRVSYNEQFF. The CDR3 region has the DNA TGTGCCACCAGTGATTCTTCCCGTGTCTCCTACAATGAGCAGTTCTTC.

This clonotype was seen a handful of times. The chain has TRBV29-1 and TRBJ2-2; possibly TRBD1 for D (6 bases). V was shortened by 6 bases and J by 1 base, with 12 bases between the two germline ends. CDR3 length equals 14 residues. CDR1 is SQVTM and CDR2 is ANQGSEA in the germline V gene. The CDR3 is CSVAPGQNTGELFF. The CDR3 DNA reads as TGCAGCGTCGCCCCGGGACAGAACACCGGGGAGCTGTTTTTT.

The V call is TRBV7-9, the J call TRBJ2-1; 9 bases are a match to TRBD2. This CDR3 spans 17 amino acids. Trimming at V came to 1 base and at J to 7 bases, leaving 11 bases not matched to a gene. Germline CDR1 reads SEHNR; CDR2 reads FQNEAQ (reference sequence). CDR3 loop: CASSLVYGLAGRNEQFF. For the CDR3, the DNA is TGTGCCAGCAGCTTAGTATATGGTCTAGCGGGAAGGAATGAGCAGTTCTTC. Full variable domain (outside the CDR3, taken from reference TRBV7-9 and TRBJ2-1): DTGVSQNPRHKITKRGQNVTFRCDPISEHNRLYWYRQTLGQGPEFLTYFQNEAQLEKSRLLSDRFSAERPKGSFSTLEIQRTEQGDSAMYLCASSLVYGLAGRNEQFFGPGTRLTVL.